The entry below gives a single T cell receptor (beta chain) sequence along with its context. The source of the sample is a study of shared clonotypes between healthy human individuals. J was trimmed by 3 bases and V by 4 bases; bases with no gene match: 8. The CDR3 contains 16 residues. Germline assignment: CDR1 MNHEY and CDR2 SVGAGI. Libraries were prepared by immunoSEQ multiplex PCR; TCRdb keeps only in-frame clonotypes and omits some of them. The data contain 600,000 or so clones, roughly 95% of them singletons. The naive CD8 population came from CD45RO-negative cells selected for CCR7, without terminally differentiated effector memory CD45RA+ cells.

Sequencing was done on a sample of naive CD8+ T cells sorted from blood. This sequence was found in a woman in her thirties in good health. The V gene is TRBV6-5, the J gene TRBJ2-2; TRBD1 matches 7 bases. The CDR3 protein is CASSLWTGSDTGELFF. The CDR3 nucleotides are TGTGCCAGCAGTTTATGGACAGGATCGGACACCGGGGAGCTGTTTTTT.